The 22 T cell receptor beta chains below come from one sample, sequenced in a study of sequential checkpoint blockade in melanoma. The table came from immunoSEQ multiplex PCR; TCRdb's copy has only in-frame clones and leaves some out. This sample has approximately 14,000 clones, with around 77% found just once. The treatment was: randomized to nivolumab then ipilimumab (arm A) or the reverse (arm B). Source: CD8+ T cells sorted from blood (inferred from file names), taken from a patient given nivolumab and ipilimumab in sequence. The origin of the receptors is a human donor with melanoma.

The CDR3 is CASTTGQGTSYEQYF. DNA for the CDR3: TGTGCCAGCACCACCGGACAGGGGACTTCCTACGAGCAGTACTTC. This sequence joins TRBV6-6 and TRBJ2-7; 9 nucleotides match TRBD1. The CDR3 totals 15 residues. Germline loops: CDR1 MNHNY, CDR2 SVGAGI (reference sequence). The V segment lost 7 bases and the J segment 1 base; nucleotides outside the gene matches: 8.

The chain joins TRBV5-6 to TRBJ1-1, with TRBD1 matching 12 bases. V lost 3 bases to trimming and J lost 0 bases; unmatched junction nucleotides: 9. Germline V gene lookup returns CDR1 SGHDT and CDR2 YYEEEE. The CDR3 is 18 amino acids. The DNA of the CDR3 is TGTGCCAGCAGCTCGGACCGGGACAGGGGGCGCGTGAACACTGAAGCTTTCTTT. Encoded protein: CASSSDRDRGRVNTEAFF.

The chain uses TRBV6-4 and TRBJ2-1, with D possibly matching TRBD2 (7 bases). Trimming pared 5 bases from V and 0 bases from J, leaving 14 bases between. The CDR3 length is 16 residues. Looked up from germline, CDR1 is MRHNA and CDR2 is SNTAGT. CDR3 residues: CASSRGAPSSYNEQFF. The CDR3 bases are TGTGCCAGCAGTCGGGGGGCCCCCAGCTCCTACAATGAGCAGTTCTTC.

CDR3 coding DNA: TGTGCCAGCAGCGTCGCGGGAGGGGGGGAAGAGACCCAGTACTTC. Translated, it gives CASSVAGGGEETQYF. This chain uses TRBV9 with TRBJ2-5; 9 nucleotides match TRBD2. The CDR3 covers 15 residues. CDR1 is SGDLS and CDR2 is YYNGEE in the germline V gene. V shed 2 bases and J 3 bases; nucleotides not matched to a gene: 5.

The chain carries TRBV15 and TRBJ2-7; 7 bases agree with TRBD1. There are 14 residues in the CDR3. The V gene's germline CDR1 is LNHNV and CDR2 YYDKDF (reference sequence). J was trimmed by 5 bases and V by 0 bases; bases with no gene match: 4. DNA of the CDR3: TGTGCCACCAGCAGAGAGGGACAGTTTGACGAGCAGTACTTC. Amino acids: CATSREGQFDEQYF.

The V call is TRBV27, the J call TRBJ1-1, with a tentative D call TRBD1 (5 bases). CDR1 is MNHEY, CDR2 SMNVEV, per germline (reference sequence). CDR3 size: 13 residues. The germline V and J ends were trimmed by 1 base and 6 bases, with 9 bases remaining between them. The CDR3 DNA sequence: TGTGCCAGCAGTTTATTTGGGGCCCCTGAAGCTTTCTTT. Translating gives CASSLFGAPEAFF.

This clone is a singleton in its sample. The CDR3 here is CASSLGRGGLNEQFF. For the CDR3, the DNA is TGTGCCAGCAGCTTGGGGCGGGGGGGCCTGAATGAGCAGTTCTTC. The V gene is TRBV5-4, the J gene TRBJ2-1, with TRBD2 identical over 9 bases. The CDR3 is 15 residues long. The V segment lost 0 bases and the J segment 7 bases; nucleotides outside the gene matches: 5. The germline gives CDR1 SGHNT, CDR2 YYREEE (reference sequence). The full variable domain, with the rest looked up from reference TRBV5-4 and TRBJ2-1, is ETGVTQSPTHLIKTRGQQVTLRCSSQSGHNTVSWYQQALGQGPQFIFQYYREEENGRGNFPPRFSGLQFPNYSSELNVNALELDDSALYLCASSLGRGGLNEQFFGPGTRLTVL.

The chain employs TRBV27 and TRBJ2-7; tentative D call: TRBD2 (6 bases). This CDR3 comprises 13 residues. The V gene's germline CDR1 is MNHEY and CDR2 SMNVEV (reference sequence). V was trimmed by 8 bases and J by 4 bases, leaving 15 bases between them. CDR3 sequence: CASALGGSYEQYF. The CDR3 DNA reads TGTGCCAGCGCCCTGGGGGGTTCATACGAGCAGTACTTC.

V usage is TRBV30 and J usage is TRBJ2-7, with TRBD1 as a possible D gene (6 bases). The germline CDR1 and CDR2 sequences are GTSNPN and SVGIG (reference sequence). CDR3 length: 15 amino acids. The V gene lost 0 bases and the J gene lost 6 bases, with 18 bases spanning the gap. Written as DNA, the CDR3 is TGTGCCTGGAGTGTTGCCGACAGGTTGGTGGGCGAGCAGTACTTC. Protein product: CAWSVADRLVGEQYF.

The V call is TRBV7-9, the J call TRBJ2-6; 7 bases align to TRBD1. From germline, CDR1 is SEHNR and CDR2 FQNEAQ (reference sequence). There are 15 residues in the CDR3. Trimming cost V 4 bases and J 3 bases; bases outside gene matches: 3. CDR3 in DNA: TGTGCCAGCAGCTCGACAGGGTATGGGGCCAACGTCCTGACTTTC. As protein: CASSSTGYGANVLTF.

The rearrangement uses TRBV4-1 and TRBJ2-7; D possibly corresponds to TRBD2 (7 bases). The ends were cut back, 0 bases at V and 4 bases at J, with 16 bases in the middle. CDR1 and CDR2 (germline): MGHRA, YSYEKL. The CDR3 totals 16 residues. The chain's CDR3 is CASSQDISEGGYEQYF. The CDR3 DNA is TGCGCCAGCAGCCAAGATATTTCCGAGGGGGGGTACGAGCAGTACTTC.

J is TRBJ2-7 and V is TRBV28, with 7 positions matching TRBD2. The ends lost 6 bases at V and 4 bases at J; junction bases unmatched: 6. The CDR3 runs 13 residues. Germline V gene lookup returns CDR1 MDHEN and CDR2 SYDVKM. CDR3 sequence (DNA): TGTGCCAGCAGCTTGGGGGGAGGGTACGAGCAGTACTTC. Amino acids: CASSLGGGYEQYF.

This sequence joins TRBV7-3 and TRBJ2-3; 10 bases are shared with TRBD2. The V segment lost 1 base and the J segment 2 bases; nucleotides outside the gene matches: 27. The CDR3 is made up of 24 amino acids. From germline, CDR1 is SGHTA and CDR2 FQGTGA. This chain's CDR3 is CASSLNLRQREGQRGGQNTDTQYF. CDR3 DNA: TGTGCCAGCAGCTTAAACCTGCGACAGCGGGAGGGCCAACGGGGGGGCCAAAACACAGATACGCAGTATTTT. Looking up the rest from reference TRBV7-3 and TRBJ2-3 gives the full variable domain: GAGVSQTPSNKVTEKGKYVELRCDPISGHTALYWYRQSLGQGPEFLIYFQGTGAADDSGLPNDRFFAVRPEGSVSTLKIQRTERGDSAVYLCASSLNLRQREGQRGGQNTDTQYFGPGTRLTVL.

The V and J genes are TRBV10-1 and TRBJ2-7; 12 positions match TRBD1. The CDR3 has 17 residues. Per germline, CDR1 WNHNN and CDR2 SYGVQD (reference sequence). Germline trimming cut 6 bases from V and 0 bases from J; bases unmatched to any gene: 9. CDR3 DNA: TGCGCCAGCAGCCCCGGGACAGGGGGCGTTAGCTCCTACGAGCAGTACTTC. The encoded protein is CASSPGTGGVSSYEQYF.

The rearrangement joins TRBV19 to TRBJ2-7; maybe TRBD2 (6 bases). This CDR3 spans 14 amino acids. Trimming shortened V by 3 bases and J by 6 bases, and 15 bases separated the two germline ends. Per germline, CDR1 LNHDA and CDR2 SQIVND (reference sequence). CDR3 coding DNA: TGTGCCAGTAGTATGAATACGCGGGGAGGCGAGCAGTACTTC. This sequence encodes CASSMNTRGGEQYF.

The genes are TRBV7-2 and TRBJ2-7; D not resolved. The germline V gene has CDR1 SGHTA and CDR2 FQGNSA. The V end was cut by 5 bases, the J end by 2 bases, with 4 bases between. This CDR3 contains 11 residues. The CDR3 here is CASSITYEQYF. CDR3 sequence (DNA): TGTGCCAGCAGCATTACCTACGAGCAGTACTTC.

The chain recombines TRBV6-5 with TRBJ1-1, with D possibly matching TRBD1 (5 bases). This CDR3 contains 15 residues. V was clipped by 7 bases and J by 3 bases, with 18 bases between them. The germline CDR1 and CDR2 sequences are MNHEY and SVGAGI. CDR3 sequence: CASTPYSTGYTEAFF. The CDR3 DNA follows: TGTGCCAGCACGCCTTATTCTACAGGATACACTGAAGCTTTCTTT.

This clone was counted a few times. The chain employs TRBV12-5 and TRBJ2-1; 10 bases agree with TRBD2. The CDR3 is 16 residues long. Germline-derived CDR1 and CDR2 are LGHNT and FRNRAP. The V segment lost 5 bases and the J segment 2 bases; nucleotides outside the gene matches: 6. The CDR3 nucleotides are TGTGCTAGTGGTCCGGAGGGACTAGCGACCTACAATGAGCAGTTCTTC. Protein: CASGPEGLATYNEQFF.

J is TRBJ2-7 and V is TRBV7-9; no firm D call. CDR3 length: 13 residues. Deletions cut 5 bases from V and 1 base from J, with 9 bases between. Germline V gene lookup returns CDR1 SEHNR and CDR2 FQNEAQ (reference sequence). This CDR3 reads CASSLDFSYEQYF. The CDR3 DNA follows: TGTGCCAGCAGCCTAGACTTTTCCTACGAGCAGTACTTC. Drawing the rest from reference TRBV7-9 and TRBJ2-7, the complete variable domain is DTGVSQNPRHKITKRGQNVTFRCDPISEHNRLYWYRQTLGQGPEFLTYFQNEAQLEKSRLLSDRFSAERPKGSFSTLEIQRTEQGDSAMYLCASSLDFSYEQYFGPGTRLTVT.

V gene TRBV7-2 combines with J gene TRBJ2-3; tentative D call: TRBD2 (7 bases). V was trimmed by 5 bases and J by 6 bases, leaving 18 bases between them. This CDR3 spans 15 amino acids. CDR1 and CDR2 (germline): SGHTA, FQGNSA. CDR3 nucleotide sequence: TGTGCCAGCAGCCCAACCGTCGGGGGGCAGGATACGCAGTATTTT. As protein: CASSPTVGGQDTQYF. Full variable domain (missing parts from reference TRBV7-2 and TRBJ2-3): GAGVSQSPSNKVTEKGKDVELRCDPISGHTALYWYRQSLGQGLEFLIYFQGNSAPDKSGLPSDRFSAERTGGSVSTLTIQRTQQEDSAVYLCASSPTVGGQDTQYFGPGTRLTVL.

The gene calls are TRBV29-1 and TRBJ2-7, with 8 bases fitting TRBD1. This CDR3 spans 12 amino acids. With V trimmed by 7 bases and J by 5 bases, 7 bases remained unmatched. Germline V gene data show CDR1 as SQVTM and CDR2 as ANQGSEA. The CDR3 region is CSAQDRVDEQYF. Written as DNA, the CDR3 is TGCAGCGCCCAGGACAGGGTGGACGAGCAGTACTTC.

This clone was seen a few times. V is TRBV7-9 and J is TRBJ1-2; D is unresolved. The CDR3 sequence is 13 residues long. V lost 5 bases to trimming and J lost 2 bases, with 9 bases between them. Germline CDR1 and CDR2: SEHNR and FQNEAQ (reference sequence). The CDR3 spells CASSPGLNYGYTF. The CDR3 coding sequence is TGTGCCAGCAGCCCTGGACTAAACTATGGCTACACCTTC.